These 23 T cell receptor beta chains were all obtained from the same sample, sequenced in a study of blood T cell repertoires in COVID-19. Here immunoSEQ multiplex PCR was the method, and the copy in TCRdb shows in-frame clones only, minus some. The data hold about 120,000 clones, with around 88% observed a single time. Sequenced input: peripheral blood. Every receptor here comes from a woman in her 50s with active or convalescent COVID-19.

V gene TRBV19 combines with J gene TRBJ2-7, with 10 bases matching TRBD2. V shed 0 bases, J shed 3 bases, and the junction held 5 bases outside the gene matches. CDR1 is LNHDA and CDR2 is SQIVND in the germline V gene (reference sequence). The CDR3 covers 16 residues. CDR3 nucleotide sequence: TGTGCCAGTAGTATAGATGGACTAGCGGATTTCTACGAGCAGTACTTC. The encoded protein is CASSIDGLADFYEQYF.

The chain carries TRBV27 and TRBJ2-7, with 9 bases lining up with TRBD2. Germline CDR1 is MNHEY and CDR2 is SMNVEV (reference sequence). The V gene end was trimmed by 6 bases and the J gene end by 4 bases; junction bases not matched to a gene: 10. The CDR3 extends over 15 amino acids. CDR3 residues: CASSAGGRASYEQYF. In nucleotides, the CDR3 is TGTGCCAGCAGCGCGGGAGGGAGGGCCTCTTACGAGCAGTACTTC.

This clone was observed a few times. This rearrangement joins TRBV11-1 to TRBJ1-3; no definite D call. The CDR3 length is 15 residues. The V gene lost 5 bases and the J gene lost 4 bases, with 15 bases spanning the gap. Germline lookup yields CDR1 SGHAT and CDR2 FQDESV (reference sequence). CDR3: CASSPRRLDGNTIYF. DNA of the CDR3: TGTGCCAGCAGCCCGCGCCGACTTGACGGAAACACCATATATTTT.

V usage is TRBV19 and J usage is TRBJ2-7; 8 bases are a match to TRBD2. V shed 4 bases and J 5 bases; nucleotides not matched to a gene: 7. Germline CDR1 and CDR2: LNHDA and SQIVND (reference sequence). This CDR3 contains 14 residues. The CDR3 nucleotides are TGTGCCAGTAGTACCCAGCGGGAGACCCACGAGCAGTACTTC. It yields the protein CASSTQRETHEQYF.

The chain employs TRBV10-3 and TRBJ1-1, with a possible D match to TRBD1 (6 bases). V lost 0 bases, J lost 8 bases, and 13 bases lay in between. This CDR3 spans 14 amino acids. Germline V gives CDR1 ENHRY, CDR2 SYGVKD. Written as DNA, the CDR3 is TGTGCCATCAGTGAGTCCGGAGAACAGGGAGAAGCTTTCTTT. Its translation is CAISESGEQGEAFF.

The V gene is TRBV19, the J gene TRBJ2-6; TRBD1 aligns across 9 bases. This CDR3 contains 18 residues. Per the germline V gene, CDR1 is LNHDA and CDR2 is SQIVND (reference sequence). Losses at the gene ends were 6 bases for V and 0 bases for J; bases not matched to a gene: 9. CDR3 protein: CASSGRDRVNSGANVLTF. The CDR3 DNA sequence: TGTGCCAGTAGCGGCCGGGACAGGGTCAACTCTGGGGCCAACGTCCTGACTTTC.

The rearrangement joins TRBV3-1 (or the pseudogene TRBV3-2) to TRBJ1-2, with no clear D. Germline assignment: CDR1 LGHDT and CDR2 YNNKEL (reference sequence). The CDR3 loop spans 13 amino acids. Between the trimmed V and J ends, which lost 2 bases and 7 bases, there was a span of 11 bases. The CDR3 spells CASSQRPSGGYTF. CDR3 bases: TGTGCCAGCAGCCAAAGACCGTCGGGTGGCTACACCTTC.

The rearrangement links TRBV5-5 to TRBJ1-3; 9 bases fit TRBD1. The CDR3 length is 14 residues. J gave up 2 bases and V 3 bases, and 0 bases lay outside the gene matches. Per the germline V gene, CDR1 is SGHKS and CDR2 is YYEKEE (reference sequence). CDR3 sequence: CASSWTGAGNTIYF. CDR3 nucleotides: TGTGCCAGCAGCTGGACAGGGGCTGGAAACACCATATATTTT.

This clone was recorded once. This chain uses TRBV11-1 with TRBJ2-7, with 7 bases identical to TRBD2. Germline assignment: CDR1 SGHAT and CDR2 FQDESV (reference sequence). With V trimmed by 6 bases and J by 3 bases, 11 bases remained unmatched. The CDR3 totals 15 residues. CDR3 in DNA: TGTGCCAGCAGTAATAAGGGCGGGAGTTACTACGAGCAGTACTTC. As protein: CASSNKGGSYYEQYF.

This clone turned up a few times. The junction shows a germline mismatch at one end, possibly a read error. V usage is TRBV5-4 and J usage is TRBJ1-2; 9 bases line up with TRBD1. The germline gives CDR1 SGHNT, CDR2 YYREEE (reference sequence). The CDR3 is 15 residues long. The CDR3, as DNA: TGTGCCAGCAGCTTGGGGACAGGGGCTAATTATGGCTACACCTTC. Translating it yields CASSLGTGANYGYTF.

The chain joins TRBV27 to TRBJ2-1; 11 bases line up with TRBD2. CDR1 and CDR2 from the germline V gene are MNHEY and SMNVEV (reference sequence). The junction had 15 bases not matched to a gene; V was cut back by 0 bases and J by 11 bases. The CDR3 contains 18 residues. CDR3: CASSLSRVLAGGYTKQFF. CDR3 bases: TGTGCCAGCAGTTTATCTCGTGTGCTAGCGGGAGGCTATACCAAGCAGTTCTTC.

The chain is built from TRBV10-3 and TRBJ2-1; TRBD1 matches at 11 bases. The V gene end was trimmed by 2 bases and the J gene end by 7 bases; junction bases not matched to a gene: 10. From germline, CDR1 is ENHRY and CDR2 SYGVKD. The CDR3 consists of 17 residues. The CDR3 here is CAISEIGQGAGYNEQFF. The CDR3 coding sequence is TGTGCCATCAGTGAGATCGGACAGGGGGCTGGTTATAATGAGCAGTTCTTC.

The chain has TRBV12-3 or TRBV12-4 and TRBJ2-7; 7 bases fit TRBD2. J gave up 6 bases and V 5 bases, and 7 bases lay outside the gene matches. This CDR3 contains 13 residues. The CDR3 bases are TGTGCCAGCAGTGTCGGACTAGTTACCGAGCAGTACTTC. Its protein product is CASSVGLVTEQYF.

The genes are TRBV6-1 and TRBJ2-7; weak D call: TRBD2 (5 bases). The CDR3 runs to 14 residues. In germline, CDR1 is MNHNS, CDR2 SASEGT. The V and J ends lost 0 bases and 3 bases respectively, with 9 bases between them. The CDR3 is CASSEASGSYEQYF. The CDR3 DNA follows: TGTGCCAGCAGTGAAGCTTCGGGAAGCTACGAGCAGTACTTC.

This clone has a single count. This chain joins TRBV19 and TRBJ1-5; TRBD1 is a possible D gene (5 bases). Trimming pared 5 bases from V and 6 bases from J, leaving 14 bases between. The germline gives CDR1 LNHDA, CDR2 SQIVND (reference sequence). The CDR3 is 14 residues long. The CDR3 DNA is TGTGCCAGTAGTCCCTCCGGGGGAAGTCAGCCCCAGCATTTT. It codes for CASSPSGGSQPQHF.

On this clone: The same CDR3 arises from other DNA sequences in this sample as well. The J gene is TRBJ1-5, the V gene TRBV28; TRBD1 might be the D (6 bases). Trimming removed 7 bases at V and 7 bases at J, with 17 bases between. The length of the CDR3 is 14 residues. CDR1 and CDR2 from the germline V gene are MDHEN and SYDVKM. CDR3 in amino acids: CASTAGGGRQPQHF. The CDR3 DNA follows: TGTGCCAGCACCGCCGGGGGGGGCAGGCAGCCCCAGCATTTT.

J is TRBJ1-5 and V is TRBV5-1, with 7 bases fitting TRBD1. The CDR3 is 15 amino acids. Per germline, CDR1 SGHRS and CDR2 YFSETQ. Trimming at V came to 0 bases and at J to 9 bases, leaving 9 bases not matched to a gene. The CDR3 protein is CASSLDGQVGSPQHF. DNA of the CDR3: TGCGCCAGCAGCTTGGATGGACAGGTTGGGTCGCCCCAGCATTTT.

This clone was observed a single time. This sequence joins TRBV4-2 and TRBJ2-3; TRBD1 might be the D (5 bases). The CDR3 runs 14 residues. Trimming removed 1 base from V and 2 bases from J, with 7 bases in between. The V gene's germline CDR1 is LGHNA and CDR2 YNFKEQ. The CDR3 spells CASSQGQNTDTQYF. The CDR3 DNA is TGTGCCAGCAGCCAAGGACAGAACACAGATACGCAGTATTTT.

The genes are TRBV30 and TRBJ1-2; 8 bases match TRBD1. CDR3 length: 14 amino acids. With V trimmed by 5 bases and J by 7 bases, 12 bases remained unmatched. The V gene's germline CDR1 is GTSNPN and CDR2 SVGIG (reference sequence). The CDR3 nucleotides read TGTGCCTGGTCCACCGTCGACAGGGGATTTGGCTACACCTTC. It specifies CAWSTVDRGFGYTF.

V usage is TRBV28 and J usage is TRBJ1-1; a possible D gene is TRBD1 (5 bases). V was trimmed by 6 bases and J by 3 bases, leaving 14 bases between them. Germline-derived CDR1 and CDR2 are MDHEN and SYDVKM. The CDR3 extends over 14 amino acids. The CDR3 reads CASSPMGGDTEAFF. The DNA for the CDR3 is TGTGCCAGCAGCCCTATGGGGGGGGACACTGAAGCTTTCTTT. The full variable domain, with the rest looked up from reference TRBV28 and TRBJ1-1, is DVKVTQSSRYLVKRTGEKVFLECVQDMDHENMFWYRQDPGLGLRLIYFSYDVKMKEKGDIPEGYSVSREKKERFSLILESASTNQTSMYLCASSPMGGDTEAFFGQGTRLTVV.

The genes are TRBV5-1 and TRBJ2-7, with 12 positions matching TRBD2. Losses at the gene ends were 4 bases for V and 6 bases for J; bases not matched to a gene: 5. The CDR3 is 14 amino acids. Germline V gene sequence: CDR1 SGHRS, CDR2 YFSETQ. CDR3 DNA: TGCGCCAGCAGCCCTCTAGCGGGAGGGGGCGAGCAGTACTTC. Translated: CASSPLAGGGEQYF.

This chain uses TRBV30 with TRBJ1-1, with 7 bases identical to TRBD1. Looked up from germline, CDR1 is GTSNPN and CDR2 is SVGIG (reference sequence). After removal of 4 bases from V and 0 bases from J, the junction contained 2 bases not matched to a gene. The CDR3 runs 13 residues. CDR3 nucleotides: TGTGCCTGGAACACAGGGGTGAACACTGAAGCTTTCTTT. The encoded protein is CAWNTGVNTEAFF. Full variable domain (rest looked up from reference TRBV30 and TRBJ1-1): SQTIHQWPATLVQPVGSPLSLECTVEGTSNPNLYWYRQAAGRGLQLLFYSVGIGQISSEVPQNLSASRPQDRQFILSSKKLLLSDSGFYLCAWNTGVNTEAFFGQGTRLTVV.

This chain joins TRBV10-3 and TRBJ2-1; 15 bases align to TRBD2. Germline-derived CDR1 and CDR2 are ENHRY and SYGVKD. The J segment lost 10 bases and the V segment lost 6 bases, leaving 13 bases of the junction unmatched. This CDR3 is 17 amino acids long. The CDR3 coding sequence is TGTGCCATCAGCAACCGGGCTGGACTAGCGGGAGGGAACGAGCAGTTCTTC. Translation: CAISNRAGLAGGNEQFF.